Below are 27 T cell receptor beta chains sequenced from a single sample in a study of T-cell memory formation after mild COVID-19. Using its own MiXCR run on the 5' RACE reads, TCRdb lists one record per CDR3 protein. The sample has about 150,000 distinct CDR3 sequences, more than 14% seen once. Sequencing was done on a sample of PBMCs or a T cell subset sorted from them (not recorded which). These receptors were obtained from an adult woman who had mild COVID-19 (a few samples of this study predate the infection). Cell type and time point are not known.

This chain's CDR3 is CASTLGEYNEQFF. Written as DNA, the CDR3 is TGTGCCAGCACCTTGGGAGAATACAATGAGCAGTTCTTC. The chain is built from TRBV12-3 or TRBV12-4 and TRBJ2-1; a possible D gene is TRBD2 (5 bases). CDR3 length equals 13 residues. V lost 7 bases, J lost 4 bases, and 11 bases lay in between.

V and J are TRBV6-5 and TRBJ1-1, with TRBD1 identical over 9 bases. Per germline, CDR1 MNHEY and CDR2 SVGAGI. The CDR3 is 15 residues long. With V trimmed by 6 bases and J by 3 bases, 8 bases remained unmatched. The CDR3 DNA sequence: TGTGCCAGCAGCATATCCGGGACAGGGCACACTGAAGCTTTCTTT. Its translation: CASSISGTGHTEAFF.

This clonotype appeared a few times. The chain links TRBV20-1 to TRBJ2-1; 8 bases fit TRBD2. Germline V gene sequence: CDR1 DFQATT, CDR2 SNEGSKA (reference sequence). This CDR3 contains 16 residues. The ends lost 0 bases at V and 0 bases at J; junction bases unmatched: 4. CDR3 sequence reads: CSARESGGSSYNEQFF. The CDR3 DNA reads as TGCAGTGCTAGAGAAAGCGGGGGCAGCTCCTACAATGAGCAGTTCTTC.

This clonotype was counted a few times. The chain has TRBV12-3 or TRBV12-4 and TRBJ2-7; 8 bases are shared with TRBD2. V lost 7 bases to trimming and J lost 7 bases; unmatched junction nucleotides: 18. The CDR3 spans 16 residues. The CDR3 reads CASKPREGGSGGEQYF. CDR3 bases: TGTGCCAGCAAACCCCGGGAGGGCGGGAGTGGAGGTGAGCAGTACTTC.

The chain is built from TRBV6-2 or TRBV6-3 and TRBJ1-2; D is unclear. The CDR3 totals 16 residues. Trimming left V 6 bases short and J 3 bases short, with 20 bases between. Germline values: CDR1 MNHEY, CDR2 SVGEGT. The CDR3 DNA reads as TGTGCCAGCAGCAACGCGGGAGGGCCCACCTACTATGGCTACACCTTC. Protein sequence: CASSNAGGPTYYGYTF.

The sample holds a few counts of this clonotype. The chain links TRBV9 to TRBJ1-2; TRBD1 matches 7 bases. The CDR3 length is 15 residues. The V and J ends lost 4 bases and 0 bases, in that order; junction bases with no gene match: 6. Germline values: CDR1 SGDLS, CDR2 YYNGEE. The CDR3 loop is CASSPGDSSNYGYTF. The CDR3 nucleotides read TGTGCCAGCAGCCCTGGGGACAGCTCTAACTATGGCTACACCTTC.

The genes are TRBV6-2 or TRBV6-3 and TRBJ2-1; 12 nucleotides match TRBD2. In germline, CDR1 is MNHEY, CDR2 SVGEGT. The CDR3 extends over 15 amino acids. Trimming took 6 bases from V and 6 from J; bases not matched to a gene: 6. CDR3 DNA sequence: TGTGCCAGCAGGAAGACTAGCGGGAGTCTCAATGAGCAGTTCTTC. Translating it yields CASRKTSGSLNEQFF.

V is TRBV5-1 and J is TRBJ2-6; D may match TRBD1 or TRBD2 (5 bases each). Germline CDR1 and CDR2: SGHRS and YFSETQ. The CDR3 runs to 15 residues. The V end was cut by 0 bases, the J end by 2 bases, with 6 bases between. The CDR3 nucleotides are TGCGCCAGCAGCTTGGGGGGGACTGGGGCCAACGTCCTGACTTTC. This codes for CASSLGGTGANVLTF.

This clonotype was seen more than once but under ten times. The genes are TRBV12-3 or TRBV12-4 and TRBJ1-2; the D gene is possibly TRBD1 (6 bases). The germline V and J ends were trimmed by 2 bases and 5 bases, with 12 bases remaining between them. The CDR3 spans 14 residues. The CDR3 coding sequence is TGTGCCAGCAGTTTACGACAGGAAGGGTATGGCTACACCTTC. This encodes CASSLRQEGYGYTF.

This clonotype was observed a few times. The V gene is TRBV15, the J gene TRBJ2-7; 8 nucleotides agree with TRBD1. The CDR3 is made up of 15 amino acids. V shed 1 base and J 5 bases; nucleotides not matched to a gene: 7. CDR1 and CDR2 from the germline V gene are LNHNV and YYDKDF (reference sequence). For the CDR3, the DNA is TGTGCCACCAGCAGAGTGGCGGACAGGGACCACGAGCAGTACTTC. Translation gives CATSRVADRDHEQYF.

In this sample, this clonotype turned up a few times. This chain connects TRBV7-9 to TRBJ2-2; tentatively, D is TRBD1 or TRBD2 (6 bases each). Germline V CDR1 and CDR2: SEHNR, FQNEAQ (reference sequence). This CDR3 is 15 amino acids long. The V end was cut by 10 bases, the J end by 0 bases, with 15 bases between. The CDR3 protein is CATTRRGANTGELFF. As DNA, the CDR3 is TGTGCCACCACTCGGAGGGGGGCGAACACCGGGGAGCTGTTTTTT.

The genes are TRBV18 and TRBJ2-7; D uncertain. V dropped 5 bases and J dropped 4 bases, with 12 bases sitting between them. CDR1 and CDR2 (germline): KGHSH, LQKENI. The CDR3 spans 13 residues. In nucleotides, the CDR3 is TGTGCCAGCTCATTCTCCGAGAGATACGAGCAGTACTTC. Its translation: CASSFSERYEQYF.

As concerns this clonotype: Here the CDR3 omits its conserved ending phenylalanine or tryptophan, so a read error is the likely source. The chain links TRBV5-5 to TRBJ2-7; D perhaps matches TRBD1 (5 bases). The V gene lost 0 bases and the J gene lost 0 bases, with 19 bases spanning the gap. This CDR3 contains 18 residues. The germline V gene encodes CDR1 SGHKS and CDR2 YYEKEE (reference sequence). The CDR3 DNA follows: TGTGCCAGCAGCTTGGGAGGAGTGGGGCCTGAGTACTCCTACGAGCAGTACCTC. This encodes CASSLGGVGPEYSYEQYL.

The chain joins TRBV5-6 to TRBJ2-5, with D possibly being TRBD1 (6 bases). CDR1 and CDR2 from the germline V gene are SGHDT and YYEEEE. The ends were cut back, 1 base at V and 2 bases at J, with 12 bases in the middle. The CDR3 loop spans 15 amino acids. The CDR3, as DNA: TGTGCCAGCAGCTTGTTTGGACAGACACAAGAGACCCAGTACTTC. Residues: CASSLFGQTQETQYF.

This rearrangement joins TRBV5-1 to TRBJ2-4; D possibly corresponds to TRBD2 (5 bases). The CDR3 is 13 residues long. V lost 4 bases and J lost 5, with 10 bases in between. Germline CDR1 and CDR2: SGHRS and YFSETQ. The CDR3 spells CASSGREQNIQYF. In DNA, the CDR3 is TGCGCCAGCAGCGGCCGGGAACAAAACATTCAGTACTTC.

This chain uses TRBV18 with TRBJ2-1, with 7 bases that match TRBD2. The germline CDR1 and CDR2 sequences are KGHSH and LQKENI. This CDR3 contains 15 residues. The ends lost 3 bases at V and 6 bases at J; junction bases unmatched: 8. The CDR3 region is CASSPPTSRVNEQFF. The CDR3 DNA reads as TGTGCCAGCTCACCTCCGACTAGCAGGGTCAATGAGCAGTTCTTC.

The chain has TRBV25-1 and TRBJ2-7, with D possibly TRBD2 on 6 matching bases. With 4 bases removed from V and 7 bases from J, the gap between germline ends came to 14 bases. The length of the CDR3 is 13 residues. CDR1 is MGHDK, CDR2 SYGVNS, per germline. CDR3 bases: TGTGCCAGCAGTGTGGGAGCGGCGGGGGAGCAGTACTTC. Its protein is CASSVGAAGEQYF.

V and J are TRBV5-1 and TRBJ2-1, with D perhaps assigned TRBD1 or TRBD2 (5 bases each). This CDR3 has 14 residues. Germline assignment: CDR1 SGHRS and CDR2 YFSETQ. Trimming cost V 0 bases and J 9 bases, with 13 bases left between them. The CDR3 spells CASSLDRFSGEQFF. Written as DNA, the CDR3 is TGCGCCAGCAGCTTGGACAGGTTCAGCGGTGAGCAGTTCTTC.

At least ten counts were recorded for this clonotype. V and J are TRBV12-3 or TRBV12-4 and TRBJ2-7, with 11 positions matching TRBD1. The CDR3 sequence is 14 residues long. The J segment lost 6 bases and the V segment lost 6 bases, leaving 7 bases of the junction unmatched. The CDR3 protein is CASRFKDRGREQYF. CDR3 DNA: TGTGCCAGCAGATTCAAGGACAGGGGGCGCGAGCAGTACTTC.

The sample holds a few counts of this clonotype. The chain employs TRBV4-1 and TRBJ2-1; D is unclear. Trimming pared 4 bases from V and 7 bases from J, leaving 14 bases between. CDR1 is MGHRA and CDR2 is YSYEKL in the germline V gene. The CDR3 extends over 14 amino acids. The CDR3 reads CASSRKIDRNEQFF. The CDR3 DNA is TGCGCCAGCAGCCGTAAGATCGACCGGAATGAGCAGTTCTTC.

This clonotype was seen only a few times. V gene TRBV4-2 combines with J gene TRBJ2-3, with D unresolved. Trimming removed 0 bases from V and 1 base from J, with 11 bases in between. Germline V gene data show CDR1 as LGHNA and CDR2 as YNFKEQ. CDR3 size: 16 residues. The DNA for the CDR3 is TGTGCCAGCAGCCAAGAAGGGCGGCCTGGCACAGATACGCAGTATTTT. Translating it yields CASSQEGRPGTDTQYF.

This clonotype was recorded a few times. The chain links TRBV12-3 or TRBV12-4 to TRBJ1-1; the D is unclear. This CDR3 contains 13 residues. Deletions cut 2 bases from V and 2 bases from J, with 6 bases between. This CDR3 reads CASSLLINTEAFF. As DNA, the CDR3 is TGTGCCAGCAGTTTACTGATTAACACTGAAGCTTTCTTT.

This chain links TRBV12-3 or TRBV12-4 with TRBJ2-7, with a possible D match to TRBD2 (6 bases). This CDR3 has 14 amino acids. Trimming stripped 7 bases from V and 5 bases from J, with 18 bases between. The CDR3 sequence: CASTDSDSGHEQYF. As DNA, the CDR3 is TGTGCCAGCACCGATTCCGATAGCGGCCACGAGCAGTACTTC.

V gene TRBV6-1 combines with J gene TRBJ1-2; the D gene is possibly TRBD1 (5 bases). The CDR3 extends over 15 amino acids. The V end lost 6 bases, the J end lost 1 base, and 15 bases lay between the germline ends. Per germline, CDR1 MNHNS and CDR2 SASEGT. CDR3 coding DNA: TGTGCCAGCAGCCCTGGGGGGGGGAGTAACTATGGCTACACCTTC. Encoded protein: CASSPGGGSNYGYTF.

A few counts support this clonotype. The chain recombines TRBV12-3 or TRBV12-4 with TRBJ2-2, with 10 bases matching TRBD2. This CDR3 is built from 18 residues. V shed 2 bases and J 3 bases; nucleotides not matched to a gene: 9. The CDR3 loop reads CASSLYTSGNPYTGELFF. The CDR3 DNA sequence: TGTGCCAGCAGTTTATATACTAGCGGGAACCCGTACACCGGGGAGCTGTTTTTT.

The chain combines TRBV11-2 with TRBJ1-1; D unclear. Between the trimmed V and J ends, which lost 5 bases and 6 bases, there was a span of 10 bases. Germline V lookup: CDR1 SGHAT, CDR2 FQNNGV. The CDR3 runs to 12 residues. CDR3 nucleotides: TGTGCCAGCAGCCAACTCTTCCCTGAAGCTTTCTTT. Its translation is CASSQLFPEAFF.

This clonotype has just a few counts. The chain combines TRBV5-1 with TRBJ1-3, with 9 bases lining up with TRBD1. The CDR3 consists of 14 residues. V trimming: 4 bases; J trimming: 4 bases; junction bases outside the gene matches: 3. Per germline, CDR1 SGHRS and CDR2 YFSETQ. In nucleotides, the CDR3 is TGCGCCAGCAGCCCGGACAGGGGAGGAAACACCATATATTTT. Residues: CASSPDRGGNTIYF.